This TCR beta chain derives from a study of T cell responses to AZD1222 COVID-19 vaccine. As for the study in general: Samples with a second dose at about 4 or about 12 weeks were pooled together.

Points from the study as a whole: Samples come after the peak T cell response, not at day 14.

To note about this clone: Antigen unknown.

In germline, CDR1 is SGDLS, CDR2 YYNGEE. V was pared by 4 bases and J by 4 bases, with 5 bases of the junction left unmatched. This CDR3 spans 15 amino acids. Assay used: immunoSEQ multiplex PCR; TCRdb lists only in-frame clones, some missing. The sample lists 120,000 or so clones; 89% were seen once. The sample here was peripheral blood, taken on day 0 of AZD1222 vaccination. This chain joins TRBV9 and TRBJ2-1; 10 bases are shared with TRBD2. The TCR originated in an adult in good health. CDR3 DNA sequence: TGTGCCAGCAGCACGTCTAGCGGGAGATACAATGAGCAGTTCTTC. It is translated as CASSTSSGRYNEQFF.